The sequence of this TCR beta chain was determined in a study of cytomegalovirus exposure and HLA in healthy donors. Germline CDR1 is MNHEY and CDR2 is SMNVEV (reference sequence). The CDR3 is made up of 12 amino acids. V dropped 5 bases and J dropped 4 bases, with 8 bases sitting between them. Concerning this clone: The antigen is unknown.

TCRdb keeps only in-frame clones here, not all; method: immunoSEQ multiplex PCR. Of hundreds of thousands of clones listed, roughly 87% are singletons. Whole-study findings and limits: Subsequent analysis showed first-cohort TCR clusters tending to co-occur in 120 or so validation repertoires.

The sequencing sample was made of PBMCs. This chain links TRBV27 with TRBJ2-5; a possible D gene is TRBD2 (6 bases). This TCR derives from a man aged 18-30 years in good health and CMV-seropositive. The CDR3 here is CASSPRGETQYF. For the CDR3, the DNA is TGTGCCAGCAGTCCGCGGGGAGAGACCCAGTACTTC.